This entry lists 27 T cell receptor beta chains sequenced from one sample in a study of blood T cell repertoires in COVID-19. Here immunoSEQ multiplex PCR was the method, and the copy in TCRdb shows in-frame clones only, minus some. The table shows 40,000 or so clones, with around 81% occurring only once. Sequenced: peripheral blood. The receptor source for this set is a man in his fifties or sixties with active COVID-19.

CDR3 amino acids: CASSDRDRAYTGELFF. CDR3 bases: TGTGCCAGTAGTGACCGGGACAGGGCGTACACCGGGGAGCTGTTTTTT. The rearrangement joins TRBV19 to TRBJ2-2, with TRBD1 matching 9 bases. V gave up 5 bases and J gave up 3 bases; unmatched junction bases: 7. CDR1 and CDR2 (germline): LNHDA, SQIVND (reference sequence). This CDR3 region has 16 residues.

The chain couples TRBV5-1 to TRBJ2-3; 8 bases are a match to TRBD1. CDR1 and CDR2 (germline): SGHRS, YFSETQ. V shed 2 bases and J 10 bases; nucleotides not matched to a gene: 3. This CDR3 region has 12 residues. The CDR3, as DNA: TGCGCCAGCAGCTTCACAGGGGGAGCGCAGTATTTT. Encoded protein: CASSFTGGAQYF. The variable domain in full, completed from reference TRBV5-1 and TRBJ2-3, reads KAGVTQTPRYLIKTRGQQVTLSCSPISGHRSVSWYQQTPGQGLQFLFEYFSETQRNKGNFPGRFSGRQFSNSRSEMNVSTLELGDSALYLCASSFTGGAQYFGPGTRLTVL.

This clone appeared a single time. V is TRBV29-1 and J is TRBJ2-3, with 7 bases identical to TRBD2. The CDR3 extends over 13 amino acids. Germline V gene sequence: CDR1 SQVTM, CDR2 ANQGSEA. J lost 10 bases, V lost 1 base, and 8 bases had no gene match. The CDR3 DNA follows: TGCAGCGTTGAAGTGGCGGGGGAAGGCGCGCAGTATTTT. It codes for CSVEVAGEGAQYF.

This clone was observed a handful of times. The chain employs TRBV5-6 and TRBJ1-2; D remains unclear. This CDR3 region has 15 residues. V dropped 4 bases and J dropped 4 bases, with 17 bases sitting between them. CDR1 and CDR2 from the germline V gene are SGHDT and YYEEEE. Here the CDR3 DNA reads TGTGCCAGCAGCCAGGTTCCCTCCCTTTTCTATGGCTACACCTTC. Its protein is CASSQVPSLFYGYTF.

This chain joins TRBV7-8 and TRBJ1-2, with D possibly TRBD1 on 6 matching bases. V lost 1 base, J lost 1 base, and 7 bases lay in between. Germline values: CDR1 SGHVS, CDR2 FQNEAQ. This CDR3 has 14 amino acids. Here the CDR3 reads CASSLGGHNYGYTF. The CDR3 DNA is TGTGCCAGCAGCTTAGGGGGGCATAACTATGGCTACACCTTC. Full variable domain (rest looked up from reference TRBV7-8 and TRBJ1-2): GAGVSQSPRYKVAKRGQDVALRCDPISGHVSLFWYQQALGQGPEFLTYFQNEAQLDKSGLPSDRFFAERPEGSVSTLKIQRTQQEDSAVYLCASSLGGHNYGYTFGSGTRLTVV.

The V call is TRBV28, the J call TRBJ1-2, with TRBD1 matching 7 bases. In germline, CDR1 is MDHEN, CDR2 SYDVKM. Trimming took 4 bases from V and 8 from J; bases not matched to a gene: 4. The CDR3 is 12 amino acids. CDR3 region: CASSSDRVGYTF. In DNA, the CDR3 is TGTGCCAGCAGTTCAGACAGGGTCGGCTACACCTTC.

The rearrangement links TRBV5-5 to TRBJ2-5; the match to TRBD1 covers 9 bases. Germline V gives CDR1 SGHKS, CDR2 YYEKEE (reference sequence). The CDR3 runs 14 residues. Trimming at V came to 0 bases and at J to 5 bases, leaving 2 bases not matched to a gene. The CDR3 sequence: CASSLGDRVETQYF. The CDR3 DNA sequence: TGTGCCAGCAGCTTGGGGGACAGGGTCGAGACCCAGTACTTC.

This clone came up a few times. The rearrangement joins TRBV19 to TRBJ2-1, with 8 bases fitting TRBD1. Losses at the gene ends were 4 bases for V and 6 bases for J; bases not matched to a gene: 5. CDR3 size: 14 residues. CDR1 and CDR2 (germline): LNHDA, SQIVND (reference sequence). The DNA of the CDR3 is TGTGCCAGTAGTAATCAGGGGGCTGGCAATGAGCAGTTCTTC. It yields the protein CASSNQGAGNEQFF.

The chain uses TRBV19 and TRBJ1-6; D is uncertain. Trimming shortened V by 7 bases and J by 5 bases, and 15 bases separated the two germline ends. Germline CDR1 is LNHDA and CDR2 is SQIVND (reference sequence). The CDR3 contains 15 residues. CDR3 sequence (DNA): TGTGCCAGTACCCCCGGAGGAAGGAATAATTCACCCCTCCACTTT. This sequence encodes CASTPGGRNNSPLHF.

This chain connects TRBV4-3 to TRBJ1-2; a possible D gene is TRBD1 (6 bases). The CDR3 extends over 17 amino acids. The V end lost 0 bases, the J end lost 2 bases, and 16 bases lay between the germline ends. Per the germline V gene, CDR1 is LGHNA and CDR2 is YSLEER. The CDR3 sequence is CASSQEGRGGGNYGYTF. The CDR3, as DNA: TGCGCCAGCAGCCAAGAGGGTCGAGGGGGAGGGAACTATGGCTACACCTTC.

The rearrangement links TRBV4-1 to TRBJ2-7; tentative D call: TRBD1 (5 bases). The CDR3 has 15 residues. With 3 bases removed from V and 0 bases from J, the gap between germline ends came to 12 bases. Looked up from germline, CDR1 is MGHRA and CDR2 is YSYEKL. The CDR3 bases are TGCGCCAGCAGCCACGGACACGAAAGCTCCTACGAGCAGTACTTC. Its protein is CASSHGHESSYEQYF.

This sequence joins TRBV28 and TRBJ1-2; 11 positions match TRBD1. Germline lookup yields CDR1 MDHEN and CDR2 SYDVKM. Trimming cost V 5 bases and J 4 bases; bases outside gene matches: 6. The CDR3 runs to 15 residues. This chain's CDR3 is CASSRDRGKGYGYTF. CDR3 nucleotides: TGTGCCAGCAGTCGGGACAGGGGGAAGGGCTATGGCTACACCTTC.

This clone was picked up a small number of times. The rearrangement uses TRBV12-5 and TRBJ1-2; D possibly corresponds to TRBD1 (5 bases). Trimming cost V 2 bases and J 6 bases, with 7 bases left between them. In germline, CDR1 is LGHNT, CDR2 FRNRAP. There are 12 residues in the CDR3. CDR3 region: CASGLLQDGYTF. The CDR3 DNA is TGTGCTAGTGGTTTGTTACAGGATGGCTACACCTTC.

CDR3 nucleotides: TGTGCCAGCAGTCCCCAGACAGGGTTCGAGCAGTACTTC. Translating gives CASSPQTGFEQYF. The chain recombines TRBV2 with TRBJ2-7, with 7 bases aligning to TRBD1. Germline CDR1 SNHLY, CDR2 FYNNEI. The CDR3 runs to 13 residues. V lost 5 bases to trimming and J lost 6 bases; unmatched junction nucleotides: 7.

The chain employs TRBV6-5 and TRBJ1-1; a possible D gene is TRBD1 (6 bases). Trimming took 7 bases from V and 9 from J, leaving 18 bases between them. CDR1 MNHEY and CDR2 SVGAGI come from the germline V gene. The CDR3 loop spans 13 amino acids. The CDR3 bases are TGTGCCAGCACCCCGGGGACACGAGATAAAGCTTTCTTT. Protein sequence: CASTPGTRDKAFF.

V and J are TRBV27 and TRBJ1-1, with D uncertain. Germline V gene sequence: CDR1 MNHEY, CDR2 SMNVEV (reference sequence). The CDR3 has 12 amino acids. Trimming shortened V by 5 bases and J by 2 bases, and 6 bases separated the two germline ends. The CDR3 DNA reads TGTGCCAGCAGTCCAGATAACACTGAAGCTTTCTTT. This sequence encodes CASSPDNTEAFF.

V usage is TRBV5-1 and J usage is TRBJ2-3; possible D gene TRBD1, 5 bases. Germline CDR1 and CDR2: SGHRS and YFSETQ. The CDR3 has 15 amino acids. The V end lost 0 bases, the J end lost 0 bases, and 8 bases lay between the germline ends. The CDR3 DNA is TGCGCCAGCAGCTTGGTGCAGGGAAGCACAGATACGCAGTATTTT. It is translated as CASSLVQGSTDTQYF.

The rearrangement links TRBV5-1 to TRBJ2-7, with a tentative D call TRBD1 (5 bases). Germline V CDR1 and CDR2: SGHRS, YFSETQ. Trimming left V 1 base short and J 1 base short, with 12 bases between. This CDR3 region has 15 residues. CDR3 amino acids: CASSLLWTPSYEQYF. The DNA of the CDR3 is TGCGCCAGCAGCTTGCTATGGACACCGTCCTACGAGCAGTACTTC.

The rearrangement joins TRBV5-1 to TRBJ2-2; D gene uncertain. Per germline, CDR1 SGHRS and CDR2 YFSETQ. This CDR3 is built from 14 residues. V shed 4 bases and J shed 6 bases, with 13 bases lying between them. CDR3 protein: CASSPREASGELFF. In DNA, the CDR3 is TGCGCCAGCAGCCCCCGCGAGGCCTCCGGGGAGCTGTTTTTT.

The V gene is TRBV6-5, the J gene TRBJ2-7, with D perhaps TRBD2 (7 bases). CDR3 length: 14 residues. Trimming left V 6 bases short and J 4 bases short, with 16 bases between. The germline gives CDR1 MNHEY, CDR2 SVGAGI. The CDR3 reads CASRGGAGRYEQYF. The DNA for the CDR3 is TGTGCCAGCAGAGGGGGGGCGGGTAGATACGAGCAGTACTTC.

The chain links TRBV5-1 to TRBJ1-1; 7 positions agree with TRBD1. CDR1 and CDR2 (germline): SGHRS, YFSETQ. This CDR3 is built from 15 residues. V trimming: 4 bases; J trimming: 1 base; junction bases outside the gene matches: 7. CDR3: CASSARQGPNTEAFF. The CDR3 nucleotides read TGCGCCAGCAGCGCTCGACAGGGACCGAACACTGAAGCTTTCTTT.

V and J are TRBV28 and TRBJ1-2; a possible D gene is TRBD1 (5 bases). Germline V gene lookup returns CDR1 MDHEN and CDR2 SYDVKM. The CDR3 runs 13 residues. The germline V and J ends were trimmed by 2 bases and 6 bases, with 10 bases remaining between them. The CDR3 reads CASSLGGGDGYTF. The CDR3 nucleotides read TGTGCCAGCAGTTTAGGAGGAGGGGATGGCTACACCTTC.

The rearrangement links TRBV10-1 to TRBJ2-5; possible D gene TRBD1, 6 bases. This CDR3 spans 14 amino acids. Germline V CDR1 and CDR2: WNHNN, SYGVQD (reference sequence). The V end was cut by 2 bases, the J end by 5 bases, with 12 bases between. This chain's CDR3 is CASSEGQGHETQYF. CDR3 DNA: TGCGCCAGCAGTGAGGGGCAGGGGCATGAGACCCAGTACTTC.

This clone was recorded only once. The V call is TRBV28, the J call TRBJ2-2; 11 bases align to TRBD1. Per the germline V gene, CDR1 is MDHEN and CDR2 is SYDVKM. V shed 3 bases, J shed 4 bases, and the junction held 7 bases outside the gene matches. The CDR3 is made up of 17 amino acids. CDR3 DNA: TGTGCCAGCAGTTTTCTGTTGGGGACAGGGGGCACCGGGGAGCTGTTTTTT. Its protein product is CASSFLLGTGGTGELFF.

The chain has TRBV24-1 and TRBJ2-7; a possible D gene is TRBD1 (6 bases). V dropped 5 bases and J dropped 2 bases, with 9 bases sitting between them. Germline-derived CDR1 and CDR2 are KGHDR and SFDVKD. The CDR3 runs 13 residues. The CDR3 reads CATSGDNPYEQYF. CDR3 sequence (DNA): TGTGCCACCAGTGGGGACAATCCCTACGAGCAGTACTTC.

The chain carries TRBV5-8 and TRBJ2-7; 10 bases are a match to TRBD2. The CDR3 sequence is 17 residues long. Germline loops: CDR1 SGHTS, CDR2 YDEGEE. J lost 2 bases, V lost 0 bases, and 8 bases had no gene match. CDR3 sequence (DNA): TGTGCCAGCAGCTTGGTGGTAGCGGGGGGCTTCCCCTACGAGCAGTACTTC. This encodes CASSLVVAGGFPYEQYF.

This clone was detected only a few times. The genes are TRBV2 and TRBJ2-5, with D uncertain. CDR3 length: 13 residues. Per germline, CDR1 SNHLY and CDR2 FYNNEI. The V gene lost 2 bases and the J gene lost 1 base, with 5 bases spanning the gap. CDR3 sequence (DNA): TGTGCCAGCAGTGAACACAGCCAAGAGACCCAGTACTTC. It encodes CASSEHSQETQYF.